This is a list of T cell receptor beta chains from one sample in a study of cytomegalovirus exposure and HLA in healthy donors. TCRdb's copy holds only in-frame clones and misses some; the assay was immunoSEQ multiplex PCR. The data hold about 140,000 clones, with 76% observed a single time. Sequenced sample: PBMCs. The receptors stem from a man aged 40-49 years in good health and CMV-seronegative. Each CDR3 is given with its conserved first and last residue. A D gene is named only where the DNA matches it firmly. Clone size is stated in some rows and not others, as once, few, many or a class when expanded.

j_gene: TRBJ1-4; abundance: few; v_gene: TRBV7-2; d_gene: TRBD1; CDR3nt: TGTGCCAGCAGCTTCAGGACAGGGGAGGAAAAACTGTTTTTT; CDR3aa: CASSFRTGEEKLFF
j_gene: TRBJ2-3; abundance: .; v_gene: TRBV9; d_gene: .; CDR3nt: TGTGCCACAGGGGCTTCCGGGAGCACAGATACGCAGTATTTT; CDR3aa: CATGASGSTDTQYF
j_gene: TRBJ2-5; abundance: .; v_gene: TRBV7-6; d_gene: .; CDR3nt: TGTGCCAGCAGCTCCTGGGGGCGGGGGCAGGAGACCCAGTACTTC; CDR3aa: CASSSWGRGQETQYF
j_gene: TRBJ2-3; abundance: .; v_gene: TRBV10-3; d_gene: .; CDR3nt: TGTGCCATCAGTGAGTCGGCCGCAGATACGCAGTATTTT; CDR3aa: CAISESAADTQYF
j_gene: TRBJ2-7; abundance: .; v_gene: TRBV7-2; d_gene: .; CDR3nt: TGTGCCAGCAGCTTAATGGCGGTTTATAACGAGCAGTACTTC; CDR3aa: CASSLMAVYNEQYF
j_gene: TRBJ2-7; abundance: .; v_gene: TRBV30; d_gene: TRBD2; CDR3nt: TGTGCCTGGAGTGTATGGGCTAGCGGGAGCGAGCAGTACTTC; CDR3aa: CAWSVWASGSEQYF
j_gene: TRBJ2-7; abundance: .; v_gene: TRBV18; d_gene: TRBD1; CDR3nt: TGTGCCAGCTCATCGACAGGGGGCGAAAGACGGGACGAGCAGTACTTC; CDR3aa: CASSSTGGERRDEQYF
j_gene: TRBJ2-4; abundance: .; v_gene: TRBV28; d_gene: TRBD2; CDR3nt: TGTGCCAGCATCTCCCTCGGGGTAGCGGGCATTCAGTACTTC; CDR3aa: CASISLGVAGIQYF
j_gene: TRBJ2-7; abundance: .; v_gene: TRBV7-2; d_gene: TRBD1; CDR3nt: TGTGCCAGCAGTCCACAGGGGAGCTCCTACGAGCAGTACTTC; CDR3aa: CASSPQGSSYEQYF
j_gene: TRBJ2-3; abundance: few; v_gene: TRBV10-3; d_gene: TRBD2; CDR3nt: TGTGCCATCAGACAAGGGGGGACTAGCGGTCGCACAGATACGCAGTATTTT; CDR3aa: CAIRQGGTSGRTDTQYF
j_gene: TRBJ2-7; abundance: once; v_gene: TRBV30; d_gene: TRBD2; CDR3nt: TGTGCCTGGAGTGTATGGGGACTAGCGGACTCCTACGAGCAGTACTTC; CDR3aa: CAWSVWGLADSYEQYF
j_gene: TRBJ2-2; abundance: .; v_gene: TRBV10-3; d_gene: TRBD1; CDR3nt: TGTGCCATCAGCAGACAGGGGGACACCGGGGAGCTGTTTTTT; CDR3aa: CAISRQGDTGELFF
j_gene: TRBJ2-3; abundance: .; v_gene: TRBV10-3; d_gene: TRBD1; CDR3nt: TGTGCCATACTAAGGGACAGGAGCACAGATACGCAGTATTTT; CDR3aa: CAILRDRSTDTQYF
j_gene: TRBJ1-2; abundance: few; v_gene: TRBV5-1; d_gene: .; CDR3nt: TGCGCCAGCAGGGGGCAGGACTATGGCTACACCTTC; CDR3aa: CASRGQDYGYTF
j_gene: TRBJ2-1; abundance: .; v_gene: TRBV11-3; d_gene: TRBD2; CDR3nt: TGTGCCAGCAGCTTAGATTATGCGGGGGGATACAATGAGCAGTTCTTC; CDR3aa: CASSLDYAGGYNEQFF
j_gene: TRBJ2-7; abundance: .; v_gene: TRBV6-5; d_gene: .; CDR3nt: TGTGCCAGCAGCGGGGGCTCCTACGAGCAGTACTTC; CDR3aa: CASSGGSYEQYF
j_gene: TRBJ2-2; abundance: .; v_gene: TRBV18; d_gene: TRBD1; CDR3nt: TGTGCCAGCTCACCCGCGGGACAGGGGACGAACACCGGGGAGCTGTTTTTT; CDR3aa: CASSPAGQGTNTGELFF